This T cell receptor (beta chain) was retrieved from a study of follicular helper T cells after annual influenza vaccination. Study overall: Across the 2013-2014, 2014-2015 and 2015-2016 vaccination seasons, some subjects were resampled.

Time point here: 2015-2016 season, 7 days after influenza vaccination. The CDR3 length is 15 residues. V dropped 5 bases and J dropped 4 bases, with 15 bases sitting between them. CDR1 is MDHEN and CDR2 is SYDVKM in the germline V gene. Only in-frame clones appear in the TCRdb table, and some are missing; sequencing was by immunoSEQ multiplex PCR. The sample has several thousand clones; approximately 80% are singletons. This clone has more than one count but fewer than ten. What it recognizes is unknown. Study-wide points: Just roughly 9-23% of cells analyzed had recovered productive TCRB sequences.

The chain links TRBV28 to TRBJ2-1; the D gene is possibly TRBD2 (6 bases). The sequencing here drew on CXCR5+ CD38- circulating T follicular helper cells from blood, taken 7 days after influenza vaccination. Documented subset: circulating Tfh, non-naive CD4+CXCR5+PD-1+ (ICOS+CD38+ or ICOS-CD38-). The receptor was isolated from an adult who received the influenza vaccine. The CDR3 loop is CASSRAGSLYNEQFF. The CDR3 DNA reads as TGTGCCAGCAGTCGTGCGGGGAGCCTGTACAATGAGCAGTTCTTC.